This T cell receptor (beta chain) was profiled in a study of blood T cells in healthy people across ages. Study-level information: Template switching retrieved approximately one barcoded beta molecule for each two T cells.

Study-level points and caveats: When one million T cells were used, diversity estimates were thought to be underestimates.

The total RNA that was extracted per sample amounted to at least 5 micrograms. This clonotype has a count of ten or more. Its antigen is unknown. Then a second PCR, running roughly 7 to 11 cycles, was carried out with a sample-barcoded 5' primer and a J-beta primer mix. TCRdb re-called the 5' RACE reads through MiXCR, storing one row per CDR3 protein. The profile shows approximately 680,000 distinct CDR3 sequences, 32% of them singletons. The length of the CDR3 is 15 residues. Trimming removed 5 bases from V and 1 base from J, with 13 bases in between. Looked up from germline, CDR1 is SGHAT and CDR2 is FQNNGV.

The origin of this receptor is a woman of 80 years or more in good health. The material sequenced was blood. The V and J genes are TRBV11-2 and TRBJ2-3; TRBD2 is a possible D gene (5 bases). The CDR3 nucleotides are TGTGCCAGCAGCCCACCCGGGCGGGGCACAGATACGCAGTATTTT. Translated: CASSPPGRGTDTQYF.